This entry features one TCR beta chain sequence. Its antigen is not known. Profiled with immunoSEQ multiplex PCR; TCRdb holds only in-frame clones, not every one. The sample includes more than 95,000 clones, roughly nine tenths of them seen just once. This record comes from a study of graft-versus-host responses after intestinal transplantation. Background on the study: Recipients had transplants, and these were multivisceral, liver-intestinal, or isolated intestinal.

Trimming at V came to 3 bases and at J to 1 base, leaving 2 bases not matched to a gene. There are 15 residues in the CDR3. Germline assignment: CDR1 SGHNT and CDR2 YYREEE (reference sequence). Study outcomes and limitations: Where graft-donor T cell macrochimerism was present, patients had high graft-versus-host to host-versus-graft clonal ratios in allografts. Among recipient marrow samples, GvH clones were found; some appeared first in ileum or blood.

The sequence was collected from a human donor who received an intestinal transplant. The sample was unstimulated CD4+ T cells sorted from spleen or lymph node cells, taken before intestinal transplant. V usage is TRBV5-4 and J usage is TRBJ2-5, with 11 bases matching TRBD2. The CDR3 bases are TGTGCCAGCAGCTGGACTAGCGGGTCCCAAGAGACCCAGTACTTC. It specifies CASSWTSGSQETQYF.